The 20 T cell receptor beta chains reported below all come from one sample, sequenced in a study of identical twins. TCRdb recomputed calls from the 5' RACE reads with MiXCR, one row per CDR3 protein. In the table there are approximately 300,000 distinct CDR3 sequences, over 8.5% of which are singletons. This sample was shared with a second study, whose subject was yellow fever vaccine responses in identical twins.

The sample was CD8+ T cells sorted from blood. The origin of the receptors is a woman aged 18-29 years in good health.

This clonotype was seen more than once but under ten times. CDR3 bases: TGTGCCAGCAGCCCCCAAGACAGGGGGCCGCAGCTGTTTTTT. This encodes CASSPQDRGPQLFF. The chain uses TRBV7-9 and TRBJ2-2; TRBD1 aligns across 10 bases. CDR1 is SEHNR, CDR2 FQNEAQ, per germline (reference sequence). CDR3 length: 14 residues. Losses at the gene ends were 5 bases for V and 12 bases for J; bases not matched to a gene: 9.

This clonotype has just a few counts. The genes are TRBV20-1 and TRBJ2-5; 7 bases agree with TRBD1. V shed 3 bases, J shed 3 bases, and the junction held 7 bases outside the gene matches. The CDR3 is 14 amino acids. Germline CDR1 reads DFQATT; CDR2 reads SNEGSKA (reference sequence). The CDR3 nucleotides are TGCAGTGCTAGGGACAGGTCCCCCAAAGAGACCCAGTACTTC. Amino acids: CSARDRSPKETQYF.

This clonotype was detected only a few times. In DNA form, the CDR3 reads TGTGCCAGCAGCCCACTAGCGGGGGGGCTCTACGAGCAGTACTTC. This gives the protein CASSPLAGGLYEQYF. This chain joins TRBV7-9 and TRBJ2-7; 13 bases fit TRBD2. V gave up 5 bases and J gave up 3 bases; unmatched junction bases: 4. Germline V gene lookup returns CDR1 SEHNR and CDR2 FQNEAQ (reference sequence). This CDR3 is 15 amino acids long.

This clonotype was seen more than once but under ten times. This chain links TRBV28 with TRBJ2-1, with a tentative D call TRBD2 (5 bases). Germline values: CDR1 MDHEN, CDR2 SYDVKM. This CDR3 region has 14 residues. Trimming took off 7 bases at V and 10 bases at J, with 20 bases between the two ends. This CDR3 reads CASNPLKGLAEQFF. CDR3 nucleotide sequence: TGTGCCAGCAACCCGTTGAAGGGATTAGCGGAGCAGTTCTTC.

The chain employs TRBV2 and TRBJ1-2; TRBD1 matches at 8 bases. Unmatched junction bases numbered 18, after V lost 2 bases and J lost 4 bases. The CDR3 runs 19 residues. The V gene's germline CDR1 is SNHLY and CDR2 FYNNEI. The CDR3 nucleotides are TGTGCCAGCAGTGAAAACACCCCTGGGGGGGGACAGGTGGCCTATGGCTACACCTTC. Its protein product is CASSENTPGGGQVAYGYTF. The entire variable domain, with the rest obtained from reference TRBV2 and TRBJ1-2, is as follows: EPEVTQTPSHQVTQMGQEVILRCVPISNHLYFYWYRQILGQKVEFLVSFYNNEISEKSEIFDDQFSVERPDGSNFTLKIRSTKLEDSAMYFCASSENTPGGGQVAYGYTFGSGTRLTVV.

Ten or more counts support this clonotype. V gene TRBV20-1 combines with J gene TRBJ2-7; D may be TRBD1 (5 bases). This CDR3 is built from 12 residues. CDR1 and CDR2 from the germline V gene are DFQATT and SNEGSKA (reference sequence). V was trimmed by 1 base and J by 3 bases, leaving 7 bases between them. The CDR3 region is CSARAGYYEQYF. The CDR3 DNA is TGCAGTGCTAGAGCAGGGTACTACGAGCAGTACTTC.

J is TRBJ1-1 and V is TRBV29-1; 7 nucleotides align to TRBD1. This CDR3 comprises 11 residues. The trim removed 5 bases at V and 5 bases at J, leaving 2 bases unmatched. The germline gives CDR1 SQVTM, CDR2 ANQGSEA. The CDR3: CSVPGGTEAFF. CDR3 DNA sequence: TGCAGCGTTCCAGGGGGGACTGAAGCTTTCTTT.

This clonotype showed up many times. The CDR3 reads CASSQGGTGAIYNEQFF. CDR3 sequence (DNA): TGTGCCAGCAGCCAAGGGGGGACAGGGGCCATCTACAATGAGCAGTTCTTC. The chain links TRBV3-1 to TRBJ2-1; 10 bases fit TRBD1. Germline V gene lookup returns CDR1 LGHDT and CDR2 YNNKEL (reference sequence). The V gene end was trimmed by 1 base and the J gene end by 3 bases; junction bases not matched to a gene: 6. The CDR3 length is 17 residues.

This clonotype came up a few times. This chain joins TRBV6-2 or TRBV6-3 and TRBJ1-6; 7 bases match TRBD1. The germline V gene encodes CDR1 MNHEY and CDR2 SVGEGT. The CDR3 is 16 amino acids. The V gene end was trimmed by 6 bases and the J gene end by 9 bases; junction bases not matched to a gene: 14. The CDR3 DNA reads as TGTGCCAGCAGCCCCTCTGGGCTGGACAGGCCTTCACCCCTCCACTTT. Translation: CASSPSGLDRPSPLHF.

The chain couples TRBV21-1 to TRBJ2-7; TRBD1 is the table's D call, not checked against the DNA. TRBV21-1 represents a pseudogene. The CDR3 contains 17 residues. The CDR3 sequence: CASSKIRGPNFSYEQYF. The CDR3 DNA reads TGTGCCAGCAGCAAAATTCGGGGGCCCAACTTCTCCTACGAGCAGTACTTC.

The V and J genes are TRBV2 and TRBJ2-1, with D possibly TRBD2 on 6 matching bases. Looked up from germline, CDR1 is SNHLY and CDR2 is FYNNEI. Trimming took off 3 bases at V and 8 bases at J, with 17 bases between the two ends. The CDR3 is 15 residues long. Here the CDR3 reads CASSDWGGILYEQFF. The CDR3 coding sequence is TGTGCCAGCAGTGATTGGGGCGGGATTCTCTATGAGCAGTTCTTC.

This clonotype was picked up a small number of times. The CDR3 is CASSEAAGLSTLHF. In nucleotides, the CDR3 is TGTGCCAGCAGTGAAGCCGCGGGGTTGTCGACCCTCCACTTT. The V gene is TRBV6-1, the J gene TRBJ1-6; D is undetermined. In germline, CDR1 is MNHNS, CDR2 SASEGT. This CDR3 is 14 amino acids long. The V gene lost 0 bases and the J gene lost 14 bases, with 14 bases spanning the gap.

The chain employs TRBV28 and TRBJ2-3; 9 bases line up with TRBD2. Germline loops: CDR1 MDHEN, CDR2 SYDVKM. This CDR3 is built from 19 residues. V dropped 4 bases and J dropped 4; count of bases not matched to a gene: 18. CDR3 sequence reads: CASSSDRAIAGVRPDTQYF. The DNA for the CDR3 is TGTGCCAGCAGTTCCGACCGGGCAATAGCGGGAGTTCGTCCAGATACGCAGTATTTT. Using reference TRBV28 and TRBJ2-3 for the parts outside the CDR3, the full variable domain is DVKVTQSSRYLVKRTGEKVFLECVQDMDHENMFWYRQDPGLGLRLIYFSYDVKMKEKGDIPEGYSVSREKKERFSLILESASTNQTSMYLCASSSDRAIAGVRPDTQYFGPGTRLTVL.

This clonotype came up many times. The V and J genes are TRBV12-5 and TRBJ2-1; D is unresolved. Trimming took off 7 bases at V and 9 bases at J, with 13 bases between the two ends. The length of the CDR3 is 12 residues. Germline CDR1 LGHNT, CDR2 FRNRAP. The chain's CDR3 is CASAWEGGEQFF. The CDR3 DNA is TGTGCTAGTGCCTGGGAAGGCGGTGAGCAGTTCTTC.

In this sample, this clonotype turned up many times. This chain uses TRBV7-9 with TRBJ2-1; 10 bases are a match to TRBD2. CDR1 is SEHNR, CDR2 FQNEAQ, per germline (reference sequence). The V and J ends lost 3 bases and 2 bases, in that order; junction bases with no gene match: 1. The CDR3 spans 15 residues. The CDR3 coding sequence is TGTGCCAGCAGCTTTAGCGGGAGGACCTACAATGAGCAGTTCTTC. This gives the protein CASSFSGRTYNEQFF.

This clonotype appeared a few times. The chain employs TRBV29-1 and TRBJ2-7; 7 bases are a match to TRBD2. Trimming at V came to 7 bases and at J to 4 bases, leaving 10 bases not matched to a gene. Germline V gives CDR1 SQVTM, CDR2 ANQGSEA. The CDR3 spans 13 residues. CDR3 sequence reads: CSATGTTDYEQYF. In DNA, the CDR3 is TGCAGCGCGACCGGGACTACAGATTACGAGCAGTACTTC.

This clonotype was found a few times. The chain is built from TRBV20-1 and TRBJ2-1; TRBD2 agrees at 8 bases. Per germline, CDR1 DFQATT and CDR2 SNEGSKA (reference sequence). CDR3 length equals 16 residues. V dropped 0 bases and J dropped 4; count of bases not matched to a gene: 8. The CDR3 protein is CSARDWASGRYNEQFF. CDR3 nucleotide sequence: TGCAGTGCTAGAGATTGGGCTAGCGGGCGATACAATGAGCAGTTCTTC.

This chain links TRBV20-1 with TRBJ2-7; TRBD2 matches at 10 bases. The J segment lost 5 bases and the V segment lost 1 base, leaving 2 bases of the junction unmatched. This CDR3 has 13 amino acids. The V gene's germline CDR1 is DFQATT and CDR2 SNEGSKA (reference sequence). CDR3 in amino acids: CSARALAGDEQYF. In DNA form, the CDR3 reads TGCAGTGCTAGAGCCCTAGCGGGAGACGAGCAGTACTTC.

This clonotype occurred a few times. The V gene is TRBV29-1, the J gene TRBJ2-1; D tentatively fits TRBD1 or TRBD2 (6 bases each). Germline V CDR1 and CDR2: SQVTM, ANQGSEA. With 0 bases removed from V and 2 bases from J, the gap between germline ends came to 14 bases. CDR3 size: 16 residues. CDR3 DNA sequence: TGCAGCGTTGAAGATCTAGGCGGGACAACCTACAATGAGCAGTTCTTC. Translation gives CSVEDLGGTTYNEQFF.

There are many counts of this clonotype. This chain connects TRBV4-1 to TRBJ2-2, with TRBD1 identical over 9 bases. V trimming: 6 bases; J trimming: 5 bases; junction bases outside the gene matches: 7. This CDR3 spans 15 amino acids. Germline CDR1 reads MGHRA; CDR2 reads YSYEKL. CDR3 loop: CASRMTGGYTGELFF. As DNA, the CDR3 is TGCGCCAGCAGGATGACAGGGGGTTATACCGGGGAGCTGTTTTTT.